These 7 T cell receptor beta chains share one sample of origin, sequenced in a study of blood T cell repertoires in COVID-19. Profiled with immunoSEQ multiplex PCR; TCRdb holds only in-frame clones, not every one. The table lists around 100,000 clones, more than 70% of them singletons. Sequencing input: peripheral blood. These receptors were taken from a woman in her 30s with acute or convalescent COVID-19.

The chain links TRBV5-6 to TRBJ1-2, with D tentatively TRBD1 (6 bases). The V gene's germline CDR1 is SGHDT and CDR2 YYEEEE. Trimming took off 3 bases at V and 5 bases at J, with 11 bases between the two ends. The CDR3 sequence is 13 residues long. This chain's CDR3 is CASSWGPEYGYTF. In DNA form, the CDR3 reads TGTGCCAGCAGCTGGGGGCCCGAATATGGCTACACCTTC.

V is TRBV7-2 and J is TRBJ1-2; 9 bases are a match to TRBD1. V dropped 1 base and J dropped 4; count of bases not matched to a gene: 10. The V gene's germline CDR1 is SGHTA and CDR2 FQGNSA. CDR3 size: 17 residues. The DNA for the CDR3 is TGTGCCAGCAGCTTAGGCAGATCCGGGACAGGGCGCTATGGCTACACCTTC. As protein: CASSLGRSGTGRYGYTF. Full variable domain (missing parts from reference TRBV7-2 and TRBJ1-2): GAGVSQSPSNKVTEKGKDVELRCDPISGHTALYWYRQSLGQGLEFLIYFQGNSAPDKSGLPSDRFSAERTGGSVSTLTIQRTQQEDSAVYLCASSLGRSGTGRYGYTFGSGTRLTVV.

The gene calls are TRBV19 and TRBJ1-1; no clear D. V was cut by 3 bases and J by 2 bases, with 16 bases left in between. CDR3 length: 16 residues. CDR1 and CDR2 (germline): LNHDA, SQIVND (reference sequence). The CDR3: CASSMLWAATNTEAFF. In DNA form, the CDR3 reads TGTGCCAGTAGTATGCTTTGGGCAGCTACTAACACTGAAGCTTTCTTT.

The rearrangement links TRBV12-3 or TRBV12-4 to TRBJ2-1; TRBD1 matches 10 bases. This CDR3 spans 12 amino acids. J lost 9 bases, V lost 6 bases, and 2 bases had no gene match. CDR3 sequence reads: CASSWTGGEQFF. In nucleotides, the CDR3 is TGTGCCAGCAGCTGGACAGGGGGTGAGCAGTTCTTC.

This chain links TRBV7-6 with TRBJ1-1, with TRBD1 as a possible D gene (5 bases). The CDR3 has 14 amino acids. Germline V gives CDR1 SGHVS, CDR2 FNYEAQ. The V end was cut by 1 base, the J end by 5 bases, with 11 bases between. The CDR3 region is CASSLEGVRTEAFF. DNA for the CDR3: TGTGCCAGCAGCTTAGAAGGGGTCAGAACTGAAGCTTTCTTT.

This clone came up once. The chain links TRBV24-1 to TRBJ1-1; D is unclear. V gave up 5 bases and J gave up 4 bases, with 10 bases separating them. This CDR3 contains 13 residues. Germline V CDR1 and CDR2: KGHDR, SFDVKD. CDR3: CATSGPRGTEAFF. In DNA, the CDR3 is TGTGCCACCAGTGGACCGCGGGGCACTGAAGCTTTCTTT.

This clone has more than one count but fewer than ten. The CDR3 protein is CASSLRSGSSGNTIYF. The DNA for the CDR3 is TGTGCCAGCAGTTTACGGTCGGGATCCTCTGGAAACACCATATATTTT. This sequence joins TRBV28 and TRBJ1-3; D gene uncertain. Trimming took 2 bases from V and 0 from J, leaving 11 bases between them. Germline V gene lookup returns CDR1 MDHEN and CDR2 SYDVKM. CDR3 length: 16 amino acids.